These T cell receptor beta chains were read from a single sample in a study of Siglec-9 on CD8 T cells in melanoma. Using immunoSEQ multiplex PCR, the repertoire was profiled, and TCRdb retains in-frame clones only, with some absent. The sample has about 36,000 clones; approximately 84% are singletons. The specimen sequenced was Siglec-9- CD8+ T cells sorted from blood. Every receptor here comes from a human donor in good health. Each CDR3 is given without its conserved first and last residue.

v_gene: TRBV7-9
CDR3aa: ASSSPWGQGETQY

v_gene: TRBV28
CDR3aa: ASRPDRGPTDTQY

v_gene: TRBV27
CDR3aa: ATRTWTGPAF

v_gene: TRBV2
CDR3aa: ASSATPGQSSYNSPLH

v_gene: TRBV27
CDR3aa: ASSFSTGNYEQY

v_gene: TRBV6-1
CDR3aa: ASSGGPGGNQPQH

v_gene: TRBV27
CDR3aa: ASSPSRERTDTQY

v_gene: TRBV9
CDR3aa: ASSYVDREQDTIY

v_gene: TRBV7-9
CDR3aa: ASSPGDIKLF

v_gene: TRBV29-1
CDR3aa: SVKGDGIEAF

v_gene: TRBV29-1
CDR3aa: SAHLRRQGALGYT

v_gene: TRBV30
CDR3aa: AWRTAYEQY

v_gene: TRBV6-1
CDR3aa: ASRVTSGRGETQY

v_gene: TRBV27
CDR3aa: ASSLRTGEHSGANVLT

v_gene: TRBV5-1
CDR3aa: ASSLRGTEQY

v_gene: TRBV29-1
CDR3aa: SVEGETQY

v_gene: TRBV7-3
CDR3aa: ASSCPGGVSYEQY

v_gene: TRBV7-6
CDR3aa: ASSIEWGWGNEQY

v_gene: TRBV13
CDR3aa: ASSFGNEQF

v_gene: TRBV28
CDR3aa: ASSGAGGWNQPQH

v_gene: TRBV7-3
CDR3aa: ASSLWQSSYNEQF

v_gene: TRBV15
CDR3aa: ATSLAGGWVEQY

v_gene: TRBV6-1
CDR3aa: ASSEDSGGGYGYT

v_gene: TRBV9
CDR3aa: ASSIGDHEGETQY

v_gene: TRBV6-6
CDR3aa: ASSNGGRAHEQY

v_gene: TRBV7-9
CDR3aa: ASSSEDRGYYSYT

v_gene: TRBV29-1
CDR3aa: SVGQGAYEQY

v_gene: TRBV21-1
CDR3aa: ASSRTVTKNIQY

v_gene: TRBV29-1
CDR3aa: SASDRGVDYGYT

v_gene: TRBV5-6
CDR3aa: ASSWTVEETQY

v_gene: TRBV5-1
CDR3aa: ASSADLAGEIYEQY

v_gene: TRBV4-1
CDR3aa: ASSPQLAGGPYWTDTQY

v_gene: TRBV11-2
CDR3aa: ASSSGTGPLNTEAF

v_gene: TRBV7-9
CDR3aa: ASSPLTWENTGELF

v_gene: TRBV4-1
CDR3aa: ASSQWENYEQY

v_gene: TRBV6-5
CDR3aa: ASSPGQGNQPQH

v_gene: TRBV5-6
CDR3aa: ASSLGLAGGRGQF

v_gene: TRBV15
CDR3aa: ATRPGTLPYEQY

v_gene: TRBV19
CDR3aa: ASSPTGLPYEQY

v_gene: TRBV7-8
CDR3aa: ASSPEAYEQY

v_gene: TRBV11-2
CDR3aa: ASSLVIGVRAHEKLF

v_gene: TRBV11-3
CDR3aa: ASSDGRDRVSAWAGELF

v_gene: TRBV5-1
CDR3aa: ASSLGQGIVTDTQY

v_gene: TRBV14
CDR3aa: ASSEAGGGGYT

v_gene: TRBV5-6
CDR3aa: ASSGDRASTDTQY

v_gene: TRBV7-3
CDR3aa: ASSAGPYYEQY

v_gene: TRBV4-2
CDR3aa: ASSQVGTLATNEKLF

v_gene: TRBV11-2
CDR3aa: ASSLVSGVGEQF

v_gene: TRBV27
CDR3aa: ASSLGDPQAYGYT

v_gene: TRBV27
CDR3aa: ASTGLHTQY

v_gene: TRBV27
CDR3aa: ASSLYSGGNEQF